These 23 T cell receptor beta chains were sequenced from one sample in a study of CD8 T cells in Susac syndrome. An amount of RNA that ranged from about 0.45 to 1 ug was reverse transcribed with random hexamers. MiXCR was run by TCRdb on the immunoSEQ multiplex PCR reads, yielding one entry per CDR3 protein. The data hold some 300,000 distinct CDR3 sequences, with 70% to 90% observed a single time. The sample consisted of CD8+ T cells from PBMCs. The receptors derive from a human donor with multiple sclerosis.

The V call is TRBV6-5, the J call TRBJ2-2; D may match TRBD1 or TRBD2 (7 bases each). Trimming shortened V by 4 bases and J by 3 bases, and 15 bases separated the two germline ends. CDR1 MNHEY and CDR2 SVGAGI come from the germline V gene. This CDR3 has 16 amino acids. Here the CDR3 DNA reads TGTGCCAGCAGTTTCGCGCAGGGGGGGTACACCGGGGAGCTGTTTTTT. The encoded protein is CASSFAQGGYTGELFF.

This sequence joins TRBV7-8 and TRBJ1-1; weak D call: TRBD1 (6 bases). V dropped 0 bases and J dropped 3 bases, with 11 bases sitting between them. The CDR3 sequence is 15 residues long. CDR1 is SGHVS, CDR2 FQNEAQ, per germline. In nucleotides, the CDR3 is TGTGCCAGCAGCTTAGCCCTCAGGGGCTACACTGAAGCTTTCTTT. Protein: CASSLALRGYTEAFF.

The chain employs TRBV12-3 or TRBV12-4 and TRBJ2-1; D ambiguous. The CDR3 runs 13 residues. The V and J ends lost 7 bases and 10 bases respectively, with 17 bases between them. The DNA for the CDR3 is TGTGCCAGCAAATCTCAAGCGTGGGGAGAGCAGTTCTTC. Translating gives CASKSQAWGEQFF.

CDR3 DNA sequence: TGTGCCAGCACCGGCGGGAGGATCTCCTACGAGCAGTACTTC. Encoded protein: CASTGGRISYEQYF. This sequence joins TRBV28 and TRBJ2-7; 8 bases fit TRBD2. Unmatched junction bases numbered 5, after V lost 7 bases and J lost 0 bases. The CDR3 is made up of 14 amino acids. Germline V lookup: CDR1 MDHEN, CDR2 SYDVKM.

The chain joins TRBV28 to TRBJ1-1; D unclear. CDR1 and CDR2 from the germline V gene are MDHEN and SYDVKM. This CDR3 comprises 12 residues. V lost 5 bases and J 8 bases, leaving 12 bases between the germline ends. Here the CDR3 reads CASSRDLGEAFF. The CDR3, as DNA: TGTGCCAGCAGTCGTGACTTGGGAGAAGCTTTCTTT.

The chain carries TRBV6-2 or TRBV6-3 and TRBJ2-7; D is perhaps TRBD1 (5 bases). In germline, CDR1 is MNHEY, CDR2 SVGEGT. The V and J ends lost 5 bases and 2 bases respectively, with 13 bases between them. The CDR3 consists of 14 residues. CDR3 protein: CASSPLGHTYEQYF. The CDR3, as DNA: TGTGCCAGCAGTCCGCTAGGACATACCTACGAGCAGTACTTC.

This chain connects TRBV27 to TRBJ2-7; D remains ambiguous. V gave up 0 bases and J gave up 4 bases, with 7 bases separating them. The germline V gene has CDR1 MNHEY and CDR2 SMNVEV (reference sequence). The CDR3 is 13 amino acids. The CDR3 DNA sequence: TGTGCCAGCAGTTTATCTAGGCCATACGAGCAGTACTTC. As protein: CASSLSRPYEQYF.

The genes are TRBV19 and TRBJ2-6, with unresolved D. Trimming stripped 5 bases from V and 0 bases from J, with 8 bases between. The germline V gene encodes CDR1 LNHDA and CDR2 SQIVND (reference sequence). This CDR3 comprises 15 residues. The CDR3 DNA sequence: TGTGCCAGTAGTGGGATAAGCTCTGGGGCCAACGTCCTGACTTTC. Protein sequence: CASSGISSGANVLTF.

The V gene is TRBV12-3 or TRBV12-4, the J gene TRBJ2-1; D call uncertain. This CDR3 comprises 14 residues. Trimming removed 1 base from V and 8 bases from J, with 12 bases in between. This chain's CDR3 is CASSLEASGDEQFF. CDR3 nucleotide sequence: TGTGCCAGCAGTTTAGAAGCGTCAGGCGATGAGCAGTTCTTC.

The CDR3 region is CASSLEGGGAYEQYF. The CDR3 DNA follows: TGTGCCAGCAGCTTAGAGGGCGGAGGGGCCTACGAGCAGTACTTC. The chain joins TRBV7-9 to TRBJ2-7; weak D call: TRBD2 (6 bases). The germline gives CDR1 SEHNR, CDR2 FQNEAQ (reference sequence). Trimming removed 1 base at V and 2 bases at J, with 12 bases between. This CDR3 comprises 15 residues.

The CDR3 loop is CASSLWLTDTQYF. As DNA, the CDR3 is TGTGCCAGCAGTTTATGGCTCACAGATACGCAGTATTTT. The rearrangement links TRBV28 to TRBJ2-3; no clear D. V lost 0 bases, J lost 2 bases, and 3 bases lay in between. There are 13 residues in the CDR3. CDR1 MDHEN and CDR2 SYDVKM come from the germline V gene.

In nucleotides, the CDR3 is TGCGCCAGCAGTGAGTCAGATGGGGCCAACGTCCTGACTTTC. Translation gives CASSESDGANVLTF. The J gene is TRBJ2-6, the V gene TRBV10-2; D unresolved. The CDR3 is 14 residues long. The V end lost 0 bases, the J end lost 3 bases, and 3 bases lay between the germline ends. CDR1 is WSHSY and CDR2 is SAAADI in the germline V gene.

This chain connects TRBV30 to TRBJ1-1, with D unclear. The CDR3 runs 11 residues. Trimming pared 1 base from V and 6 bases from J, leaving 6 bases between. Germline loops: CDR1 GTSNPN, CDR2 SVGIG (reference sequence). The CDR3 nucleotides read TGTGCCTGGAGTGCAGCCGCTGAAGCTTTCTTT. Amino acids: CAWSAAAEAFF.

This clonotype was seen more than once but under ten times. This rearrangement joins TRBV4-2 to TRBJ1-2; unclear D gene. Trimming took off 1 base at V and 3 bases at J, with 6 bases between the two ends. Germline V gene sequence: CDR1 LGHNA, CDR2 YNFKEQ. The CDR3 loop spans 13 amino acids. CDR3 protein: CASSQGGYYGYTF. In DNA form, the CDR3 reads TGTGCCAGCAGCCAAGGAGGGTACTATGGCTACACCTTC.

The chain joins TRBV7-6 to TRBJ2-7, with a tentative D call TRBD1 (5 bases). Germline values: CDR1 SGHVS, CDR2 FNYEAQ. V lost 3 bases and J lost 5, with 11 bases in between. The CDR3 totals 13 residues. CDR3 bases: TGTGCCAGCAGCTTGCAGGGAAAAAACGAGCAGTACTTC. Translated, it gives CASSLQGKNEQYF.

The chain carries TRBV7-8 and TRBJ2-7; perhaps D is TRBD1 or TRBD2 (5 bases each). The germline gives CDR1 SGHVS, CDR2 FQNEAQ. The germline V and J ends were trimmed by 0 bases and 6 bases, with 15 bases remaining between them. The CDR3 is made up of 15 amino acids. DNA for the CDR3: TGTGCCAGCAGCTTAGCGGGTCACTTGGGACGCGAGCAGTACTTC. This encodes CASSLAGHLGREQYF.

The count of this clonotype is one. CDR3 loop: CSARTSENYEQYF. In DNA form, the CDR3 reads TGCAGTGCTAGGACTAGCGAAAACTACGAGCAGTACTTC. The chain uses TRBV20-1 and TRBJ2-7; 8 positions match TRBD2. CDR1 is DFQATT, CDR2 SNEGSKA, per germline (reference sequence). The trim removed 3 bases at V and 3 bases at J, leaving 4 bases unmatched. This CDR3 comprises 13 residues.

V is TRBV24-1 and J is TRBJ2-1; 8 bases map to TRBD2. The germline V gene encodes CDR1 KGHDR and CDR2 SFDVKD. The CDR3 has 18 residues. J lost 3 bases, V lost 3 bases, and 12 bases had no gene match. The chain's CDR3 is CATSDPRNGTSLYNEQFF. The CDR3 DNA reads as TGTGCCACCAGTGATCCGAGGAACGGGACTAGTCTCTACAATGAGCAGTTCTTC.

This clonotype has more than one count but fewer than ten. The chain joins TRBV4-1 to TRBJ2-7; no clear D gene. The CDR3 is 15 residues long. CDR1 is MGHRA and CDR2 is YSYEKL in the germline V gene. Between the trimmed V and J ends, which lost 1 base and 5 bases, there was a span of 15 bases. The CDR3 nucleotides read TGCGCCAGCAGCCAAGCGGCCAGGCCGCCCGACGAGCAGTACTTC. Its protein is CASSQAARPPDEQYF.

The count of this clonotype is one. This chain links TRBV11-1 with TRBJ2-1, with 7 bases lining up with TRBD2. In germline, CDR1 is SGHAT, CDR2 FQDESV (reference sequence). The junction had 22 bases not matched to a gene; V was cut back by 1 base and J by 7 bases. The CDR3 is 20 amino acids. The CDR3 protein is CASSLVVLREGLKIRNEQFF. The CDR3 DNA is TGTGCCAGCAGCTTAGTGGTTCTTAGGGAGGGACTAAAAATAAGGAATGAGCAGTTCTTC.

This chain connects TRBV5-6 to TRBJ2-5, with 7 bases that match TRBD1. CDR3 length: 15 amino acids. Germline V gives CDR1 SGHDT, CDR2 YYEEEE. The ends lost 2 bases at V and 3 bases at J; junction bases unmatched: 7. The DNA for the CDR3 is TGTGCCAGCAGCTTCAAAAACGGACAGGAAGAGACCCAGTACTTC. As protein: CASSFKNGQEETQYF.

The DNA for the CDR3 is TGCGCCAGCAGCCAAGAATGGGGGGTACAATACGAGCAGTACTTC. This gives the protein CASSQEWGVQYEQYF. J is TRBJ2-7 and V is TRBV4-3; possibly TRBD2 for D (6 bases). V dropped 0 bases and J dropped 4 bases, with 13 bases sitting between them. The V gene's germline CDR1 is LGHNA and CDR2 YSLEER. The CDR3 has 15 amino acids.

The chain combines TRBV4-1 with TRBJ2-5; D gene ambiguous. Germline loops: CDR1 MGHRA, CDR2 YSYEKL. With 3 bases removed from V and 5 bases from J, the gap between germline ends came to 19 bases. This CDR3 spans 16 amino acids. The CDR3 protein is CASSQLAGGAGETQYF. The CDR3 bases are TGCGCCAGCAGCCAGTTGGCCGGTGGCGCCGGCGAGACCCAGTACTTC.